What follows are 4 T cell receptor beta chains derived from one specimen sequenced in a study of neurological immune-mediated disorders (dated 2019 in TCRdb). The sample's time point label, decoded: longitudinal time-point 2. The library relied on 5' RACE. The listed sequencing device is Illumina HiSeq 2500. The public reads were reanalyzed by TCRdb: fastp trimming at Q25, MiXCR alignment, in-frame beta chains only. Rows with a matching CDR3 protein are joined into one entry that keeps the most common DNA and genes. The sample table shows about 49,000 distinct CDR3 sequences, and over 10% are seen once. Of the sample, 4.5% to 5.5% is held by the ten largest clones. Sequenced material: PBMCs. The receptors were gathered from a male donor with HTLV-1-associated myelopathy (HAM/TSP).

Many counts were recorded for this clonotype. The chain is built from TRBV5-1 and TRBJ2-1; D not certain. The V gene's germline CDR1 is SGHRS and CDR2 YFSETQ. The CDR3 covers 15 residues. Between the trimmed V and J ends, which lost 0 bases and 0 bases, there was a span of 7 bases. As DNA, the CDR3 is TGCGCCAGCAGCTTGGTAAAGGGCTCCTACAATGAGCAGTTCTTC. It is translated as CASSLVKGSYNEQFF.

The table lists this clonotype with many counts. The J gene is TRBJ2-7, the V gene TRBV20-1, with D perhaps TRBD2 (7 bases). The CDR3 extends over 15 amino acids. V was clipped by 0 bases and J by 4 bases, with 16 bases between them. The germline V gene has CDR1 DFQATT and CDR2 SNEGSKA (reference sequence). As DNA, the CDR3 is TGCAGTGCTAGAGATCTAGAAGGGGGGGATTACGAGCAGTACTTC. Encoded protein: CSARDLEGGDYEQYF.

This clonotype occurred many times. The rearrangement uses TRBV5-1 and TRBJ1-5; D possibly corresponds to TRBD1 (6 bases). Per germline, CDR1 SGHRS and CDR2 YFSETQ. The CDR3 is 14 residues long. V was pared by 5 bases and J by 0 bases, with 9 bases between. The CDR3 region is CASRAGDSNQPQHF. CDR3 nucleotides: TGCGCCAGCAGGGCAGGGGATAGCAATCAGCCCCAGCATTTT.

This clonotype was counted many times. The rearrangement links TRBV3-1 to TRBJ2-1; 8 bases map to TRBD2. The CDR3 consists of 17 residues. Trimming at V came to 1 base and at J to 2 bases, leaving 7 bases not matched to a gene. Germline assignment: CDR1 LGHDT and CDR2 YNNKEL (reference sequence). The CDR3 DNA reads as TGTGCCAGCAGCCAAGCTTCGCGGGGGGCCACCTACAATGAGCAGTTCTTC. It encodes CASSQASRGATYNEQFF.